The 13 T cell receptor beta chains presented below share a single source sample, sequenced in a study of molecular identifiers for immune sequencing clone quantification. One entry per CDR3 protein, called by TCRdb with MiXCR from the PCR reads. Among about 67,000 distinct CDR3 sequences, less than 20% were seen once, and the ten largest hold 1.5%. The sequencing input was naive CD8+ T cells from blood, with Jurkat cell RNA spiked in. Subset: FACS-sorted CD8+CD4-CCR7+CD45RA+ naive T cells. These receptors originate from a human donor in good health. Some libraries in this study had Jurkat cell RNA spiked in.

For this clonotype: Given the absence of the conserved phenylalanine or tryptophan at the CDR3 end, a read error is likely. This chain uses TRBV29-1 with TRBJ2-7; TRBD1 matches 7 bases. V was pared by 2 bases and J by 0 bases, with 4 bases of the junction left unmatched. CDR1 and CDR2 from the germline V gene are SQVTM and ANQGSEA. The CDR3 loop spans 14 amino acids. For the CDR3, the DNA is TGCAGCGTTGAAAGGGACAGTAGCTCCTACGAGCAGTACCTC. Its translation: CSVERDSSSYEQYL.

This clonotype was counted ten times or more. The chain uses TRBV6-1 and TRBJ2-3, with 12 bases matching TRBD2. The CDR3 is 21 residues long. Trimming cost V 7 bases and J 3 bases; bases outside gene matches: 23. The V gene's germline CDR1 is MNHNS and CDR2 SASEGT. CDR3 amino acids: CASINRDGGLAGFATTDTQYF. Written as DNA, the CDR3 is TGTGCCAGCATCAACCGGGACGGCGGACTAGCGGGATTCGCAACGACAGATACGCAGTATTTT.

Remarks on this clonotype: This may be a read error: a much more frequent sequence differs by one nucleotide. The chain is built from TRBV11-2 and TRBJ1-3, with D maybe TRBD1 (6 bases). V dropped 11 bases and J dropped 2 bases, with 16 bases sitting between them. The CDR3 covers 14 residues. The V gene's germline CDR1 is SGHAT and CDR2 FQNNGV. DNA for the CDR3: TGTGCCGGAAGGGGGGGGGCTCCTGGAAACACCATATATTTT. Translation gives CAGRGGAPGNTIYF.

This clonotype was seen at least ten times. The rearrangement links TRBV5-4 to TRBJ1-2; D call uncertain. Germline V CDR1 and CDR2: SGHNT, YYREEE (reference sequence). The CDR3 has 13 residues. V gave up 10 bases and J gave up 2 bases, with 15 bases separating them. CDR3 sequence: CAHSDGSNYGYTF. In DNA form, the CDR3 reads TGTGCCCATTCCGATGGGAGCAACTATGGCTACACCTTC. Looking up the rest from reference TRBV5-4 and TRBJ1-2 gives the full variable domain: ETGVTQSPTHLIKTRGQQVTLRCSSQSGHNTVSWYQQALGQGPQFIFQYYREEENGRGNFPPRFSGLQFPNYSSELNVNALELDDSALYLCAHSDGSNYGYTFGSGTRLTVV.

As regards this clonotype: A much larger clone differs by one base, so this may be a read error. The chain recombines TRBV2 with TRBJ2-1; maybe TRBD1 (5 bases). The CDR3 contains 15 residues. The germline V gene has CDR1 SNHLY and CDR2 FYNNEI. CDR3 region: CASSEQVQGYNGQFF. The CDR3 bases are TGTGCCAGCAGTGAACAGGTTCAGGGATACAATGGGCAGTTCTTC.

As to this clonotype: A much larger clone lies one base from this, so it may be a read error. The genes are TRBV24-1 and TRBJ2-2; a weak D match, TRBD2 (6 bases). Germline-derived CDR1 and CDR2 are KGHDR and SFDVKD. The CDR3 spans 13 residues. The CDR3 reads CTTSPGGTGELFF. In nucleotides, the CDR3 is TGTACCACCAGTCCAGGAGGGACCGGGGAGCTGTTTTTT.

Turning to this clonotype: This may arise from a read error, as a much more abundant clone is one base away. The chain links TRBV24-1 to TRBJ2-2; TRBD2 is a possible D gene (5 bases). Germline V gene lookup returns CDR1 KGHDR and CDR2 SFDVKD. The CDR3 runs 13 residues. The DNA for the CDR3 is TGTGCCACCACGCAAGCGAACACCGGGGTGCTGTTTTTT. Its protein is CATTQANTGVLFF.

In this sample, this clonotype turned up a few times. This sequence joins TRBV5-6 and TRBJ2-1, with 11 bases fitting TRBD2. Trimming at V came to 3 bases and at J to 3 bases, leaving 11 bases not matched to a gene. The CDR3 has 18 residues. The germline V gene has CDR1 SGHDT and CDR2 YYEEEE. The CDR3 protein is CASSSSRLAGILYNEQFF. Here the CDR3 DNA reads TGTGCCAGCAGCTCCTCAAGACTAGCGGGGATCCTCTACAATGAGCAGTTCTTC. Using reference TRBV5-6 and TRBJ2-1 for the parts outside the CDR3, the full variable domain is DAGVTQSPTHLIKTRGQQVTLRCSPKSGHDTVSWYQQALGQGPQFIFQYYEEEERQRGNFPDRFSGHQFPNYSSELNVNALLLGDSALYLCASSSSRLAGILYNEQFFGPGTRLTVL.

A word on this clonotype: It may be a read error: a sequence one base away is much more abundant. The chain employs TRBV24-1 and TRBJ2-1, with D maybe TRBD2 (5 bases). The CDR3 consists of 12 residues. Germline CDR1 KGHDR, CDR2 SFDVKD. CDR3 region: CATCDGRGEQFF. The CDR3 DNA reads TGTGCCACCTGTGATGGCCGAGGGGAGCAGTTCTTC.

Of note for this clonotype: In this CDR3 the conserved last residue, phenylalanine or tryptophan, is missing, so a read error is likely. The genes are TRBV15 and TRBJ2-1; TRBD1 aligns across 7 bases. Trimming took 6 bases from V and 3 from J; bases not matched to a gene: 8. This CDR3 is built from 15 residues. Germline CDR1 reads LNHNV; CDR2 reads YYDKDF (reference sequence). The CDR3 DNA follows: TGTGCCACCAGTAAGGGACAGCAATTCTACAATGAGCAGTTCCTC. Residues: CATSKGQQFYNEQFL.

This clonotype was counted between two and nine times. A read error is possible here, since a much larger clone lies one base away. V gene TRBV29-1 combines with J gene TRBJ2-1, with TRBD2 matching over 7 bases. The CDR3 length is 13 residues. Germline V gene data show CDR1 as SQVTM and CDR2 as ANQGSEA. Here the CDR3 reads CSVVGGEGNEQFF. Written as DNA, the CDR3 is TGCAGTGTGGTGGGGGGGGAAGGCAATGAGCAGTTCTTC.

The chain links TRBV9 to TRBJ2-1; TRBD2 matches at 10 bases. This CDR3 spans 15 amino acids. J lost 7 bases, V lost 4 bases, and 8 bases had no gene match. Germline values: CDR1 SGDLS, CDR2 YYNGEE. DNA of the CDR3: TGTGCCAGCAGCTACGCCGGACTAGCGGTTAATGAGCAGTTCTTC. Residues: CASSYAGLAVNEQFF.

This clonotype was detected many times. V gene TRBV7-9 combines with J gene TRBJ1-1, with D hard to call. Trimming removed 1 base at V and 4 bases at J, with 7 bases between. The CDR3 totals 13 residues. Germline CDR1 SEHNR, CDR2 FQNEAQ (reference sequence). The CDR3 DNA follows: TGTGCCAGCAGCTTAGAAGGTCTCACTGAAGCTTTCTTT. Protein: CASSLEGLTEAFF.